The 8 T cell receptor beta chains presented below share a single source sample, sequenced in a study of human T cells and chemical hapten exposure. MiXCR, applied by TCRdb to the RACE reads, yields one record per CDR3 protein. The sample includes some 81,000 distinct CDR3 sequences, under 9% of them seen just once. Time point of the sample: patch test 1, 2 weeks after DPC sensitization. Stated treatment: therapeutic diphenylcyclopropenone sensitization with weekly scalp DPC. Sequences were derived from whole blood, sampled in connection with sensitization to the hapten diphenylcyclopropenone (DPC). The receptors originated from a woman in her 30s with alopecia areata. Some clones in this sample may be carry-over from other donors' samples.

This clonotype is classed as medium-sized. This chain connects TRBV5-8 to TRBJ2-7; D gene unclear. The germline CDR1 and CDR2 sequences are SGHTS and YDEGEE. With 2 bases removed from V and 6 bases from J, the gap between germline ends came to 15 bases. This CDR3 is built from 14 residues. The CDR3 nucleotides are TGTGCCAGCAGCTTCTCCCGCCGGGCCCCCGAGCAGTACTTC. Its protein is CASSFSRRAPEQYF.

This clonotype has at least ten counts. The chain is built from TRBV6-6 and TRBJ1-1; 12 positions match TRBD1. The CDR3 has 15 amino acids. CDR1 and CDR2 (germline): MNHNY, SVGAGI (reference sequence). Trimming took 8 bases from V and 4 from J; bases not matched to a gene: 8. The CDR3 bases are TGTGCCAGCTGGGACAGGGGGCGGACAGGCACTGAAGCTTTCTTT. This codes for CASWDRGRTGTEAFF.

This clonotype has at least ten counts. This chain joins TRBV2 and TRBJ2-5; D is uncertain. This CDR3 has 12 amino acids. V was shortened by 7 bases and J by 1 base, with 7 bases between the two germline ends. Germline CDR1 SNHLY, CDR2 FYNNEI. CDR3: CASKRRQETQYF. CDR3 DNA sequence: TGTGCCAGCAAGCGCCGCCAAGAGACCCAGTACTTC.

This clonotype has ten or more counts. The chain employs TRBV19 and TRBJ2-1, with a possible D match to TRBD2 (6 bases). The V gene's germline CDR1 is LNHDA and CDR2 SQIVND (reference sequence). CDR3 size: 17 residues. The V gene lost 10 bases and the J gene lost 6 bases, with 28 bases spanning the gap. CDR3 sequence (DNA): TGTGCCACTTCTTACGCGGGGACCCTGGGGTCGGGCAATGAGCAGTTCTTC. Encoded protein: CATSYAGTLGSGNEQFF.

The table lists this clonotype with a few counts. J is TRBJ1-2 and V is TRBV4-1, with D perhaps TRBD1 (5 bases). CDR1 MGHRA and CDR2 YSYEKL come from the germline V gene. The V gene lost 1 base and the J gene lost 2 bases, with 14 bases spanning the gap. The CDR3 covers 16 residues. CDR3 sequence (DNA): TGCGCCAGCAGCCAAGCGCGAGGCCGGGACAACTATGGCTACACCTTC. Its translation is CASSQARGRDNYGYTF.

V and J are TRBV18 and TRBJ2-2; 7 bases align to TRBD2. Per the germline V gene, CDR1 is KGHSH and CDR2 is LQKENI. V shed 3 bases and J 1 base; nucleotides not matched to a gene: 2. The CDR3 consists of 15 residues. The CDR3 reads CASSPLAENTGELFF. DNA of the CDR3: TGTGCCAGCTCACCGCTAGCGGAGAACACCGGGGAGCTGTTTTTT.

This clonotype showed up many times. V gene TRBV24-1 combines with J gene TRBJ2-3; 11 positions match TRBD1. There are 16 residues in the CDR3. J lost 2 bases, V lost 3 bases, and 3 bases had no gene match. The germline gives CDR1 KGHDR, CDR2 SFDVKD. The CDR3 is CATSDAGQGATDTQYF. The CDR3 coding sequence is TGTGCCACCAGTGATGCTGGACAGGGGGCCACAGATACGCAGTATTTT.

This clonotype was seen repeatedly, ten times or more. The chain recombines TRBV29-1 with TRBJ1-2; D uncertain. Germline V CDR1 and CDR2: SQVTM, ANQGSEA. The CDR3 consists of 13 residues. Deletions cut 7 bases from V and 7 bases from J, with 19 bases between. The CDR3 here is CSASNRSLGGYTF. For the CDR3, the DNA is TGCAGCGCTTCAAATCGTTCTTTGGGTGGCTACACCTTC.